This TCR beta chain was profiled in a study of blood T cell repertoires in COVID-19 (TCRdb year 2020). In the study overall: The collaborator samples originated in the United States, Italy and Spain and spanned the acute and convalescent phases of COVID-19. Nearly every sample came with metadata listing a de-identified subject ID, COVID-19 status, age in years and sex. The samples were drawn from the first 160 participants of the ongoing ImmuneRACE study and from over a thousand subjects provided by 6 global collaborators. The prospective study material was composed of cDNA or gDNA derived from T cells, B-cell-depleted T cells, or PBMCs. The dataset comprised deeply sampled blood TCRbeta repertoires from subjects exposed to, actively infected with, or recovered from COVID-19. The repertoires were released in a freely available public database meant as a resource for research on the immune response to SARS-CoV-2. Where available, HLA class I and class II types were taken from metadata supplied by the sample provider and were not determined by assay-based typing.

The investigation overall reported the following: The quantity of clinical and demographic metadata differed by source and by participant and was supplied without curation.

The trim is 7 bases for V and 4 bases for J, with a gap of 13 bases between the germline ends. The germline V gene provides CDR1 WSHSY and CDR2 SAAADI. The CDR3 starts with the cysteine, ends with the phenylalanine, and has 13 residues. The sequence is cut down to CDR3 DNA, 39 bases in frame from base 1. Enrolling through a virtual design, the prospective study's participants ranged in age from roughly 18 to 100 years and lived across approximately 25 United States geographic areas. In the prospective study, participants were assigned to cohorts based on the clinical history participants reported in a screening survey and a study questionnaire. Mobile phlebotomists in the prospective study collected whole blood, serum and a nasopharyngeal or oropharyngeal swab from every participant. Over an approximately 2-month period, participants in the prospective study had the option of providing additional blood draws and questionnaires. Prospective study blood samples were shipped either frozen or at room temperature before DNA extraction.

As for this clone: The clone's antigen remains unknown. The sample holds no much larger clone one base away, and base qualities are not on file.

TCRbeta CDR3 regions were amplified from genomic DNA using the immunoSEQ Assay, a bias-controlled multiplex PCR. The authors' pipeline ran thus. The number of nucleated cells in each sample was estimated by amplification of reference gene primers within the assay. Sequence reads were collapsed and filtered to measure the absolute abundance of every unique TCRbeta CDR3 rearrangement. For each sample, productive Simpson clonality was calculated as the square root of Simpson's diversity index over productive rearrangements. In TCRdb, the immuneACCESS table is reduced to in-frame sequences with V and J assigned. These tables do not hold every clone; where another copy was compared, an unresolved V gene accounts for under half, and the others remain unexplained. The DNA gave D and trimming, while V, J and clone size come from that table. Here the sample has roughly 220,000 clones; 80% occur a single time. The leading ten clones occupy around 4.7% of the sample.

The chain links TRBV10-2 with TRBJ1-2, with a weak D call of TRBD1 (6 bases match). Sequencing was performed on PBMCs or T cells enriched from blood (not recorded which). This TCR was recovered from a man younger than 45 with acute COVID-19. The CDR3 protein is CASTEGRGYGYTF. The DNA sequence reads TGCGCCAGCACCGAGGGCAGGGGCTATGGCTACACCTTC.